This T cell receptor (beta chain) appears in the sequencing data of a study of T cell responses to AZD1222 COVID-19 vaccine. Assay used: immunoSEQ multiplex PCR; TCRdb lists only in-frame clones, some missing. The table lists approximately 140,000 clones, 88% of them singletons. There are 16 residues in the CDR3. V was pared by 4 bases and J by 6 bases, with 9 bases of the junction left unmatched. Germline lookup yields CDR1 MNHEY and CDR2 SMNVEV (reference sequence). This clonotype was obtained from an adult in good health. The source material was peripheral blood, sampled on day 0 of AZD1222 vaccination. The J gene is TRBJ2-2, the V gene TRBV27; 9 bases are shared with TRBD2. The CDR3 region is CASSSPAGGGSGELFF. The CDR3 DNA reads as TGTGCCAGCAGTTCCCCGGCGGGAGGGGGGTCCGGGGAGCTGTTTTTT.